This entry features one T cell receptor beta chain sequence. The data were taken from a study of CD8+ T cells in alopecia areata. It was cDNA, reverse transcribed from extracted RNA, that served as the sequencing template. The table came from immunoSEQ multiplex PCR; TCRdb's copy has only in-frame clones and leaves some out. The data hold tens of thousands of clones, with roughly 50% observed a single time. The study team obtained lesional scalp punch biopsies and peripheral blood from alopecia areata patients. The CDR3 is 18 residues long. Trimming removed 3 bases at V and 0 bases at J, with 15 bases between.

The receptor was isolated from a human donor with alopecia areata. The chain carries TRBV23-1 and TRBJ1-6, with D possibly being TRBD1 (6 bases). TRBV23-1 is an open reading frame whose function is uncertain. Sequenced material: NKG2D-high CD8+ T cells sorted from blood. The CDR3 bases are TGCGCCAGCAGTCACTCATGGACAGTTTACTCCTATAATTCACCCCTCCACTTT. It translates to CASSHSWTVYSYNSPLHF.